This TCR beta chain was sequenced for a study of blood T cell repertoires in COVID-19. The wider study: Spain, Italy and the United States supplied samples that represented acute and convalescent COVID-19. Sources were T cells, B-cell-depleted T cells, or PBMCs; the material itself was cDNA or gDNA.

Sequencing used immunoSEQ multiplex PCR; TCRdb keeps in-frame clones, though not all of them. Of over 450,000 clones in the sample, roughly 89% are singletons; the top ten hold about 8.2%. Germline assignment: CDR1 SGHVS and CDR2 FQNEAQ. V gave up 8 bases and J gave up 2 bases; unmatched junction bases: 0. The CDR3 consists of 12 residues. V gene TRBV7-8 combines with J gene TRBJ2-7; the match to TRBD1 covers 10 bases. Sequenced material: peripheral blood. This TCR was sampled from a woman in her fifties or sixties with COVID-19, enrolled during active disease. CDR3 residues: CASGQGAYEQYF. CDR3 bases: TGTGCCAGCGGACAGGGGGCCTACGAGCAGTACTTC.